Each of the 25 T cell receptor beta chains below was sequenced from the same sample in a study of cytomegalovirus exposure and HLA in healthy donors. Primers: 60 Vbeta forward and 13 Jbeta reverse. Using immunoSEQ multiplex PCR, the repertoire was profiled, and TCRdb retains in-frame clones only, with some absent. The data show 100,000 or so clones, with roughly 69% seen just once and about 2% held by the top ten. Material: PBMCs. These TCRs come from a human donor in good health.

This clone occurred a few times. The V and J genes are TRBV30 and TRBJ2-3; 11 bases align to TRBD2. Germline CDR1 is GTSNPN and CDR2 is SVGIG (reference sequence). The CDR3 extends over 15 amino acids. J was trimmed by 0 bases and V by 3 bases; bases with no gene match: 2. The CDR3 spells CAWSRLAGSTDTQYF. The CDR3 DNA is TGTGCCTGGAGCCGACTAGCGGGAAGCACAGATACGCAGTATTTT.

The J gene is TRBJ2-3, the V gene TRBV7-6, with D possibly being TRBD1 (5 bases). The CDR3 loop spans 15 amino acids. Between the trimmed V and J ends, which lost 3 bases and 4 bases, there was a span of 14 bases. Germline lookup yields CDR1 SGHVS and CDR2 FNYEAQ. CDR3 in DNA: TGTGCCAGCAGCTTCCGACAGATCCTACCAGATACGCAGTATTTT. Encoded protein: CASSFRQILPDTQYF.

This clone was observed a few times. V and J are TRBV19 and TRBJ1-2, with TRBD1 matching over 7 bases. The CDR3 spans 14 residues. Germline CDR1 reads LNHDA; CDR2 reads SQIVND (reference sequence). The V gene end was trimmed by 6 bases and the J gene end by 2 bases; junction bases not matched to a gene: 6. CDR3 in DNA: TGTGCCAGTAGCCAACAGGGGCCGAACTATGGCTACACCTTC. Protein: CASSQQGPNYGYTF.

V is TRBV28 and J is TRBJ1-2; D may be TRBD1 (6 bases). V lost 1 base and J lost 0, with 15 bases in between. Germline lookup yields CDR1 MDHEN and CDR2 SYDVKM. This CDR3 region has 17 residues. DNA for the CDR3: TGTGCCAGCAGTTTATTGACAGGTACCTCCACTAACTATGGCTACACCTTC. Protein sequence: CASSLLTGTSTNYGYTF.

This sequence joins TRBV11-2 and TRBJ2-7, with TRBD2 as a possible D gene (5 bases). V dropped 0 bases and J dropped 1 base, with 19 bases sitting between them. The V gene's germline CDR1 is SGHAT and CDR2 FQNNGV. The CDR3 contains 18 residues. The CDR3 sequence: CASSLDGINRLTSYEQYF. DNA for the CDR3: TGTGCCAGCAGCTTAGATGGTATAAACAGACTAACTTCCTACGAGCAGTACTTC. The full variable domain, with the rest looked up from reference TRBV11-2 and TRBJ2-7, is EAGVAQSPRYKIIEKRQSVAFWCNPISGHATLYWYQQILGQGPKLLIQFQNNGVVDDSQLPKDRFSAERLKGVDSTLKIQPAKLEDSAVYLCASSLDGINRLTSYEQYFGPGTRLTVT.

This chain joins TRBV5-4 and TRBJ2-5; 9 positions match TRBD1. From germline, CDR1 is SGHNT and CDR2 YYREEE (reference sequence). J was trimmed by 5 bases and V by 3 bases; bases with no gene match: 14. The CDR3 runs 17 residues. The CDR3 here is CASSSPLGSGTGETQYF. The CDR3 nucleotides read TGTGCCAGCAGCTCCCCCCTCGGCAGCGGGACAGGGGAGACCCAGTACTTC. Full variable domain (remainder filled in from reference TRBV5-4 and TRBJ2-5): ETGVTQSPTHLIKTRGQQVTLRCSSQSGHNTVSWYQQALGQGPQFIFQYYREEENGRGNFPPRFSGLQFPNYSSELNVNALELDDSALYLCASSSPLGSGTGETQYFGPGTRLLVL.

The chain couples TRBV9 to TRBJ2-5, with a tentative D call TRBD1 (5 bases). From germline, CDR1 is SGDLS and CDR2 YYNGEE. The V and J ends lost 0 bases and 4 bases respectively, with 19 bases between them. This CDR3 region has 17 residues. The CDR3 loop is CASSVGPGSLEGETQYF. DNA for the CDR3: TGTGCCAGCAGCGTAGGGCCAGGGTCTCTGGAAGGAGAGACCCAGTACTTC.

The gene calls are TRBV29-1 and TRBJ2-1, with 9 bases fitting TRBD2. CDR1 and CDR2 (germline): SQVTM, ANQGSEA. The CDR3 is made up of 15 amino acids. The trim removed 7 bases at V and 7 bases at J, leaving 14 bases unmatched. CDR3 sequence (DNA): TGCAGCGCTTGGGGGGGTAGCGGGAGAGGTAATGAGCAGTTCTTC. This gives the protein CSAWGGSGRGNEQFF.

The CDR3 reads CAWTGVDTEAFF. The CDR3 region has the DNA TGTGCCTGGACAGGGGTTGACACTGAAGCTTTCTTT. The rearrangement uses TRBV30 and TRBJ1-1, with D possibly TRBD1 on 6 matching bases. CDR1 is GTSNPN, CDR2 SVGIG, per germline (reference sequence). The CDR3 is 12 residues long. V lost 4 bases to trimming and J lost 3 bases, with 9 bases between them.

In DNA form, the CDR3 reads TGTGCCAGCAGTTTGAGGGGGTTCCCAGATACGCAGTATTTT. Translation gives CASSLRGFPDTQYF. The chain uses TRBV28 and TRBJ2-3; a possible D gene is TRBD1 (6 bases). CDR3 length equals 14 residues. The germline gives CDR1 MDHEN, CDR2 SYDVKM. V was trimmed by 3 bases and J by 4 bases, leaving 11 bases between them.

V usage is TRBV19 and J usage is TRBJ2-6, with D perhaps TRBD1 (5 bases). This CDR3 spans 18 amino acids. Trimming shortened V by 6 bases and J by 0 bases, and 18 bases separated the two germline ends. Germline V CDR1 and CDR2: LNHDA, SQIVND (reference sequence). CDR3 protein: CASRGVATVVSGANVLTF. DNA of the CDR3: TGTGCCAGTAGAGGGGTCGCGACAGTAGTCTCTGGGGCCAACGTCCTGACTTTC.

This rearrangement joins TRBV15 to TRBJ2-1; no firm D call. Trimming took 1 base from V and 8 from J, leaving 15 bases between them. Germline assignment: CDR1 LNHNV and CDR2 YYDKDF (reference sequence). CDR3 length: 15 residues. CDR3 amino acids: CATSRGSGEWDEQFF. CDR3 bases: TGTGCCACCAGCAGAGGATCTGGAGAATGGGATGAGCAGTTCTTC.

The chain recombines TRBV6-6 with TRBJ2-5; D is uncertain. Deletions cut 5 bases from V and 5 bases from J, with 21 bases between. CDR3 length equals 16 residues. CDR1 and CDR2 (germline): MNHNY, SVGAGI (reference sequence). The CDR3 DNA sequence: TGTGCCAGCAGTCACAACCCCCCAGCGTTGTATGAGACCCAGTACTTC. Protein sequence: CASSHNPPALYETQYF.

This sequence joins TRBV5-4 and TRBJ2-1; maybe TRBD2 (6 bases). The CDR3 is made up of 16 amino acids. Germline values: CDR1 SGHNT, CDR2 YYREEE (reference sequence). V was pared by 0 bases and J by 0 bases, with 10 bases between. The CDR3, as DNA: TGTGCCAGCAGCTTGGCGGCGGGGCGCTCCTACAATGAGCAGTTCTTC. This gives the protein CASSLAAGRSYNEQFF.

The CDR3 bases are TGTGCCAGCAGTGGCCGGGGACAGGCTTTACTTACTGGAAACACCATATATTTT. Protein sequence: CASSGRGQALLTGNTIYF. V is TRBV28 and J is TRBJ1-3; 8 bases align to TRBD1. The CDR3 length is 18 residues. Germline V gene lookup returns CDR1 MDHEN and CDR2 SYDVKM. Trimming removed 5 bases from V and 2 bases from J; junction bases left unmatched: 14.

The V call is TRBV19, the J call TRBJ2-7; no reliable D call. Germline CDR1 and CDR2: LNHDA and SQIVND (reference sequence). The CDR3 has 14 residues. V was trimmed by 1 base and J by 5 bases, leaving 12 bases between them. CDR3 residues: CASSIAAAANEQYF. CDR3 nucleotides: TGTGCCAGTAGTATAGCGGCGGCCGCCAACGAGCAGTACTTC.

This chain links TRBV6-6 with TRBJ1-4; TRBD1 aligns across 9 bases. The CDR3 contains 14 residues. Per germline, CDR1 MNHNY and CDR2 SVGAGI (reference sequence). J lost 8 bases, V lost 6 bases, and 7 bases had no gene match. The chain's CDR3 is CASRLDRGGEKLFF. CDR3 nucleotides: TGTGCCAGCAGACTCGACAGGGGGGGAGAAAAACTGTTTTTT.

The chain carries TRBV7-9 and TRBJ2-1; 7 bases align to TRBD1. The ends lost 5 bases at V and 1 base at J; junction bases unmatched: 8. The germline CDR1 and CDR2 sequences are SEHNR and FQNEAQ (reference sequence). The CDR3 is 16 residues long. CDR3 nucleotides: TGTGCCAGCAGCCCCGGCTCGGGACAGTCCTACAATGAGCAGTTCTTC. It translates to CASSPGSGQSYNEQFF. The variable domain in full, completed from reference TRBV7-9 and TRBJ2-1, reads DTGVSQNPRHKITKRGQNVTFRCDPISEHNRLYWYRQTLGQGPEFLTYFQNEAQLEKSRLLSDRFSAERPKGSFSTLEIQRTEQGDSAMYLCASSPGSGQSYNEQFFGPGTRLTVL.

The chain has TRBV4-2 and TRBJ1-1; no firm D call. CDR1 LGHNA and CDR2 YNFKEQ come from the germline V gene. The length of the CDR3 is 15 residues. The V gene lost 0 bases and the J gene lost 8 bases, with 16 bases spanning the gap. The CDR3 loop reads CASSQDFGRGWEAFF. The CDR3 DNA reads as TGTGCCAGCAGCCAAGACTTTGGGAGAGGCTGGGAAGCTTTCTTT.

For the CDR3, the DNA is TGCGCCAGCAGCCAAGCTTGGACTAGCGGGAGCAGGGGCCAAGAGACCCAGTACTTC. This codes for CASSQAWTSGSRGQETQYF. V and J are TRBV4-1 and TRBJ2-5; 13 bases map to TRBD2. This CDR3 is 19 amino acids long. Trimming removed 1 base from V and 1 base from J; junction bases left unmatched: 9. Germline values: CDR1 MGHRA, CDR2 YSYEKL.

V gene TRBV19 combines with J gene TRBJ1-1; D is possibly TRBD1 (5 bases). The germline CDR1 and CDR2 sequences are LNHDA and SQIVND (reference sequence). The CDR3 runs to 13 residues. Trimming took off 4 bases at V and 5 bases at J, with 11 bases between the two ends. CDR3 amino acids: CASSNQRGTEAFF. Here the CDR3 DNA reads TGTGCCAGTAGTAACCAAAGGGGAACTGAAGCTTTCTTT.

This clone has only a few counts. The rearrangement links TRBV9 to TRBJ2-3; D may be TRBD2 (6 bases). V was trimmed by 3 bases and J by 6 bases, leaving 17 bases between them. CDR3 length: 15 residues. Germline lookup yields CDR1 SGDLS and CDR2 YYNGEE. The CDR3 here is CASSGRDGYSDTQYF. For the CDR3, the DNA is TGTGCCAGCAGCGGGCGGGACGGGTACTCGGATACGCAGTATTTT.

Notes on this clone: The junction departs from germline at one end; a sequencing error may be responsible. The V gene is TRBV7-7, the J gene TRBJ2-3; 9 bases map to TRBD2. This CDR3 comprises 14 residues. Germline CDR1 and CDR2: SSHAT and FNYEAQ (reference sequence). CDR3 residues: CASSPSGGRDTQYF. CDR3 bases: TGTGCTAGCAGTCCGAGCGGGGGGCGAGATACGCAGTATTTT.

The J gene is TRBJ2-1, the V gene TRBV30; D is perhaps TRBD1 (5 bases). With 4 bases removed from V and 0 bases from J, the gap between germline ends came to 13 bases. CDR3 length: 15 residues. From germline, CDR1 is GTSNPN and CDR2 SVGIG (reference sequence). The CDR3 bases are TGTGCCTGGATAAGGGGCAGGTCCTCCTACAATGAGCAGTTCTTC. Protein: CAWIRGRSSYNEQFF.

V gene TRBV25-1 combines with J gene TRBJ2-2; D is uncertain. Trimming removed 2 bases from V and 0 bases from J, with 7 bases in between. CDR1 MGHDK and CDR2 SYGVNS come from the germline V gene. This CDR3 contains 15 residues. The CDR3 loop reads CASSEQATNTGELFF. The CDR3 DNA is TGTGCCAGCAGTGAACAGGCAACGAACACCGGGGAGCTGTTTTTT.